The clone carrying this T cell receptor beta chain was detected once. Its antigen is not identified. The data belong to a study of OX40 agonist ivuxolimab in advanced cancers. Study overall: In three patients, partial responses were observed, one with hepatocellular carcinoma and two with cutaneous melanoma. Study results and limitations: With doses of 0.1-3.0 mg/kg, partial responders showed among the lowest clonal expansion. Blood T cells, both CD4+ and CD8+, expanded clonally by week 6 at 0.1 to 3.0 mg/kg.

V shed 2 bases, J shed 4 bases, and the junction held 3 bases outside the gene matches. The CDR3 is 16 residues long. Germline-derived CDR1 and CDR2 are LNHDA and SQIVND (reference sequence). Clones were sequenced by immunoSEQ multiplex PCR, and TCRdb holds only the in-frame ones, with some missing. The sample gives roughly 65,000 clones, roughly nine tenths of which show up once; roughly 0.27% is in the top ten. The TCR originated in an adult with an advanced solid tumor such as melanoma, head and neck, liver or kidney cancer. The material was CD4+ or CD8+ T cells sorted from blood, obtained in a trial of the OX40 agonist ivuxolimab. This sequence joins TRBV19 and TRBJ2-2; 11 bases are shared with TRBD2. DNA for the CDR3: TGTGCCAGTAGTATAACTAGCGGGAGAGGCACCGGGGAGCTGTTTTTT. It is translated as CASSITSGRGTGELFF. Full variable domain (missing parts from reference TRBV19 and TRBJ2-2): DGGITQSPKYLFRKEGQNVTLSCEQNLNHDAMYWYRQDPGQGLRLIYYSQIVNDFQKGDIAEGYSVSREKKESFPLTVTSAQKNPTAFYLCASSITSGRGTGELFFGEGSRLTVL.